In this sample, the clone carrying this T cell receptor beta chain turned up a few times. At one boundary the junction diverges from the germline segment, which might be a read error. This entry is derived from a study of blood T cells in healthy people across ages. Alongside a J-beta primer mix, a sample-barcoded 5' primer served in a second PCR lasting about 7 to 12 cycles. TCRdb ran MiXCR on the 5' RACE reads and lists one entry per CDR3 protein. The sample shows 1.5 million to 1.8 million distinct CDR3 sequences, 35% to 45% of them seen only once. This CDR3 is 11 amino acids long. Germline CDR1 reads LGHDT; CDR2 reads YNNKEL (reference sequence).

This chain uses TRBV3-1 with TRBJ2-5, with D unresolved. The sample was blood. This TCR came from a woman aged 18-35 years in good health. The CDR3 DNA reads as TGTGCCAGCACCCAATGGGAGACCCAGTACTTC. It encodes CASTQWETQYF.